The sequence of this T cell receptor beta chain was determined in a study of blood T cell repertoires in COVID-19. J lost 5 bases, V lost 3 bases, and 3 bases had no gene match. This CDR3 is built from 14 residues. The V gene's germline CDR1 is SGHTA and CDR2 FQGNSA. TCRdb's copy holds only in-frame clones and misses some; the assay was immunoSEQ multiplex PCR. The sample contains 250,000 to 350,000 clones, around 87% of which appear only once. Material for sequencing was PBMCs or T cells enriched from blood (not recorded which). The TCR originated in a woman aged 18-29 years with acute COVID-19. The chain has TRBV7-2 and TRBJ2-5; 10 nucleotides agree with TRBD2. The CDR3 nucleotides are TGTGCCAGCAGCTTCGGACTAGCGGAGGAGACCCAGTACTTC. It is translated as CASSFGLAEETQYF. The full variable domain, its missing parts supplied by reference TRBV7-2 and TRBJ2-5, is GAGVSQSPSNKVTEKGKDVELRCDPISGHTALYWYRQSLGQGLEFLIYFQGNSAPDKSGLPSDRFSAERTGGSVSTLTIQRTQQEDSAVYLCASSFGLAEETQYFGPGTRLLVL.